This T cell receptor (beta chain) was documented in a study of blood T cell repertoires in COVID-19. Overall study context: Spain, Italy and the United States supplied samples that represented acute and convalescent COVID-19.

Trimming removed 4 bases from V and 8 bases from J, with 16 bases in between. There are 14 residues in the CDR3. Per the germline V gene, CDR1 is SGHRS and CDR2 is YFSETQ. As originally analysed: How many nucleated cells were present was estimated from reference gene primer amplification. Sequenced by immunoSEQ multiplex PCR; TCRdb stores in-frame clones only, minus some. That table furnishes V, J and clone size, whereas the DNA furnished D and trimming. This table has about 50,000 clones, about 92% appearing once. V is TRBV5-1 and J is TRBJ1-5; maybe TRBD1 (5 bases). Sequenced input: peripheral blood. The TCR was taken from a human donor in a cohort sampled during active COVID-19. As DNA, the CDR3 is TGCGCCAGCAGCCGGCTTGGGGGGACGGAGCCCCAGCATTTT. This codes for CASSRLGGTEPQHF.